These 8 T cell receptor beta chains were all obtained from the same sample, sequenced in a study of human T cells and chemical hapten exposure. Time point specified: patch test 1, 2 weeks after DPC sensitization. Specified treatment: therapeutic diphenylcyclopropenone sensitization with weekly scalp DPC. In TCRdb, the RACE reads were re-called with MiXCR into one record per CDR3 protein. The table has roughly 380,000 distinct CDR3 sequences, approximately 4.4% seen once. Material: whole blood, obtained in connection with sensitization to the hapten diphenylcyclopropenone (DPC). The receptors here all came from a woman aged 45-65 years with alopecia areata. Some clones in this sample may be carry-over from other donors' samples.

This clonotype was counted between two and nine times. This chain uses TRBV12-3 or TRBV12-4 with TRBJ1-1; no firm D call. This CDR3 has 14 residues. Trimming left V 5 bases short and J 0 bases short, with 10 bases between. In nucleotides, the CDR3 is TGTGCCAGCAGTCCTTTGGGGATGAACACTGAAGCTTTCTTT. Translated: CASSPLGMNTEAFF.

This clonotype has just a few counts. This sequence joins TRBV2 and TRBJ1-1, with 7 positions matching TRBD1. There are 13 residues in the CDR3. Germline V gene lookup returns CDR1 SNHLY and CDR2 FYNNEI. V shed 10 bases and J 0 bases; nucleotides not matched to a gene: 5. CDR3 sequence reads: CAIPGQLNTEAFF. CDR3 DNA sequence: TGTGCCATCCCGGGACAGTTGAACACTGAAGCTTTCTTT.

The V and J genes are TRBV2 and TRBJ1-4, with D possibly TRBD1 on 5 matching bases. Per the germline V gene, CDR1 is SNHLY and CDR2 is FYNNEI. V was clipped by 9 bases and J by 8 bases, with 16 bases between them. This CDR3 has 13 residues. The CDR3 nucleotides read TGTGCCAGGCCGAACAGAAGGGGAGAAAAACTGTTTTTT. It translates to CARPNRRGEKLFF.

This clonotype was observed a few times. The gene calls are TRBV10-3 and TRBJ1-3; D ambiguous. Per germline, CDR1 ENHRY and CDR2 SYGVKD. CDR3 length: 13 amino acids. V dropped 5 bases and J dropped 8 bases, with 13 bases sitting between them. CDR3 DNA: TGTGCCATCAGTTCACCCCAGCCGGACACCATATATTTT. Residues: CAISSPQPDTIYF.

This clonotype was detected many times. J is TRBJ1-1 and V is TRBV6-5; D unresolved. The CDR3 extends over 11 amino acids. V shed 8 bases and J shed 4 bases, with 8 bases lying between them. From germline, CDR1 is MNHEY and CDR2 SVGAGI. The CDR3 is CASLGITEAFF. CDR3 nucleotides: TGTGCCAGCCTTGGGATCACTGAAGCTTTCTTT.

This clonotype was observed a few times. This chain connects TRBV5-1 to TRBJ2-1; 14 bases line up with TRBD2. Unmatched junction bases numbered 9, after V lost 4 bases and J lost 0 bases. The CDR3 consists of 19 residues. Per the germline V gene, CDR1 is SGHRS and CDR2 is YFSETQ. This CDR3 reads CASSPPGTSGGVSYNEQFF. Written as DNA, the CDR3 is TGCGCCAGCAGCCCCCCCGGGACTAGCGGGGGAGTCTCCTACAATGAGCAGTTCTTC.

In its sample, this clonotype was seen many times. J is TRBJ1-6 and V is TRBV5-1; TRBD1 might be the D (5 bases). The CDR3 length is 16 residues. The germline V gene encodes CDR1 SGHRS and CDR2 YFSETQ. Trimming took off 3 bases at V and 7 bases at J, with 17 bases between the two ends. CDR3 nucleotide sequence: TGCGCCAGCAGCTCGTCGCTCAGGGCCGCGAATTCACCCCTCCACTTT. Amino acids: CASSSSLRAANSPLHF.

The table lists this clonotype with a few counts. This chain links TRBV20-1 with TRBJ1-2; D is undetermined. Germline CDR1 and CDR2: DFQATT and SNEGSKA (reference sequence). V gave up 5 bases and J gave up 4 bases, with 14 bases separating them. The CDR3 extends over 13 amino acids. The CDR3 here is CSASQQSLYGYTF. As DNA, the CDR3 is TGCAGTGCTTCTCAACAGAGTCTCTATGGCTACACCTTC.